This T cell receptor beta chain was recovered during a study of T cells after yellow fever vaccination. Template switching with 5'RACE generated the TCR cDNA and added a universal primer site and UMIs. TCRdb recomputed calls from the 5' RACE reads with MiXCR, one row per CDR3 protein. In the table there are about 400,000 distinct CDR3 sequences, around 6.4% of which are singletons. After removal of 1 base from V and 6 bases from J, the junction contained 7 bases not matched to a gene. CDR1 and CDR2 (germline): SGHTA, FQGNSA. CDR3 length equals 16 residues. This clonotype was counted only a few times. This TCR was recovered from a man aged 30-40 years who received the YFV17D yellow fever vaccine. The specimen was PBMCs, collected 5 days after the yellow fever booster vaccination. The J gene is TRBJ2-1, the V gene TRBV7-2, with 9 positions matching TRBD1. The CDR3 region is CASSLGWDRDFNEQFF. CDR3 in DNA: TGTGCCAGCAGCTTAGGATGGGACAGGGATTTCAATGAGCAGTTCTTC.